These 10 T cell receptor beta chains came from one sample sequenced in a study of cytomegalovirus exposure and HLA in healthy donors. Primers for the PCR totalled 60 Vbeta and 13 Jbeta. Produced via immunoSEQ multiplex PCR; TCRdb's table is partial and in-frame only. The sample comprises roughly 200,000 clones, approximately 80% of which are singletons, and about 14% rests with the top ten. Sequencing was carried out using PBMCs. The receptor source for this set is a woman younger than 45 in good health and CMV-seropositive.

This chain links TRBV6-6 with TRBJ2-1; D gene uncertain. Germline CDR1 MNHNY, CDR2 SVGAGI (reference sequence). The CDR3 is 11 amino acids. The germline V and J ends were trimmed by 4 bases and 5 bases, with 3 bases remaining between them. Here the CDR3 DNA reads TGTGCCAGCAGTTTCGACAATGAGCAGTTCTTC. Translated: CASSFDNEQFF.

The CDR3 DNA reads as TGTGCCTGGAGTCGTGGAGGGTACAATGAGCAGTTCTTC. Its translation: CAWSRGGYNEQFF. This chain connects TRBV30 to TRBJ2-1, with TRBD2 as a possible D gene (6 bases). From germline, CDR1 is GTSNPN and CDR2 SVGIG (reference sequence). V was shortened by 2 bases and J by 4 bases, with 9 bases between the two germline ends. The CDR3 covers 13 residues. The whole variable domain, filled in from reference TRBV30 and TRBJ2-1, reads SQTIHQWPATLVQPVGSPLSLECTVEGTSNPNLYWYRQAAGRGLQLLFYSVGIGQISSEVPQNLSASRPQDRQFILSSKKLLLSDSGFYLCAWSRGGYNEQFFGPGTRLTVL.

The chain links TRBV6-5 to TRBJ1-1, with D possibly being TRBD1 (6 bases). The germline V gene has CDR1 MNHEY and CDR2 SVGAGI. This CDR3 comprises 13 residues. V was cut by 6 bases and J by 0 bases, with 8 bases left in between. CDR3 DNA sequence: TGTGCCAGCAGCAACAGGGTGAACACTGAAGCTTTCTTT. As protein: CASSNRVNTEAFF.

The CDR3 protein is CASSFERAITDTQYF. CDR3 in DNA: TGTGCCAGCAGCTTTGAGCGGGCCATCACAGATACGCAGTATTTT. V gene TRBV5-6 combines with J gene TRBJ2-3; the D gene is possibly TRBD2 (6 bases). Germline V gene lookup returns CDR1 SGHDT and CDR2 YYEEEE. The CDR3 has 15 residues. The V gene lost 2 bases and the J gene lost 2 bases, with 12 bases spanning the gap.

V usage is TRBV10-3 and J usage is TRBJ2-1; possibly TRBD1 for D (6 bases). V lost 7 bases and J 6 bases, leaving 19 bases between the germline ends. The CDR3 is 15 residues long. The germline V gene has CDR1 ENHRY and CDR2 SYGVKD. The CDR3: CAITTPPLDSNEQFF. CDR3 sequence (DNA): TGTGCCATCACGACCCCCCCTCTGGACAGCAATGAGCAGTTCTTC.

This chain connects TRBV18 to TRBJ2-7; the D gene is possibly TRBD1 (6 bases). The CDR3 spans 11 residues. From germline, CDR1 is KGHSH and CDR2 LQKENI. Between the trimmed V and J ends, which lost 3 bases and 11 bases, there was a span of 11 bases. CDR3 DNA sequence: TGTGCCAGCTCACCGGACAGCCATAAGTACTTC. Its translation: CASSPDSHKYF.

The genes are TRBV30 and TRBJ2-7, with D possibly matching TRBD1 (8 bases). The CDR3 consists of 14 residues. Germline CDR1 GTSNPN, CDR2 SVGIG (reference sequence). With 3 bases removed from V and 4 bases from J, the gap between germline ends came to 16 bases. The CDR3 loop reads CAWSRQGRVYEQYF. The DNA for the CDR3 is TGTGCCTGGAGCCGACAGGGGAGGGTGTACGAGCAGTACTTC.

The gene calls are TRBV5-4 and TRBJ2-7; maybe TRBD1 (5 bases). The length of the CDR3 is 14 residues. The ends were cut back, 2 bases at V and 1 base at J, with 10 bases in the middle. Germline CDR1 reads SGHNT; CDR2 reads YYREEE (reference sequence). CDR3 amino acids: CASSFRGTSYEQYF. CDR3 bases: TGTGCCAGCAGCTTTAGGGGAACGTCCTACGAGCAGTACTTC.

CDR3 coding DNA: TGTGCCAGCAGCCCGGACAGACTTGGCTACACCTTC. Encoded protein: CASSPDRLGYTF. This chain uses TRBV7-9 with TRBJ1-2; tentative D call: TRBD1 (6 bases). CDR3 length: 12 residues. Trimming pared 5 bases from V and 7 bases from J, leaving 11 bases between. Germline-derived CDR1 and CDR2 are SEHNR and FQNEAQ (reference sequence).

The chain uses TRBV7-3 and TRBJ2-5; 7 bases are shared with TRBD1. The V segment lost 5 bases and the J segment 11 bases; nucleotides outside the gene matches: 11. The CDR3 length is 13 residues. Germline V gene data show CDR1 as SGHTA and CDR2 as FQGTGA. The CDR3 region has the DNA TGTGCCAGCAGCATTACAGGGGAAGGAGAGCAGTACTTC. It is translated as CASSITGEGEQYF.